The rows below give T cell receptor beta chains drawn from one sample of a study. TCRdb itself ran the 5' RACE reads through MiXCR, one entry per CDR3 protein. The data show over 55,000 distinct CDR3 sequences, around 30% seen once. Sequencing was carried out using tumor-infiltrating naive CD4+ T cells sorted from the breast tumor. The origin of the receptors is a female donor with breast cancer. Each CDR3 is given with its conserved first and last residue. Clone size is stated in some rows and not others, as once, few, many or a class when expanded.

v_gene,abundance,j_gene,CDR3aa
TRBV29-1,few,TRBJ2-7,CSVVIRKGQDEQYF
TRBV5-1,many,TRBJ2-1,CASGRETSYNEQFF
TRBV12-3/TRBV12-4,-,TRBJ1-1,CASSLYGVAFF
TRBV10-3,many,TRBJ1-1,CAISPRDRVNTEAFF
TRBV28,-,TRBJ1-2,CASSTLTGRPNYGYTF
TRBV5-1,medium-sized,TRBJ2-3,CASSFSGRAITDTQYF
TRBV12-3/TRBV12-4,few,TRBJ1-1,CASSHLPYMNTEAFF
TRBV20-1,few,TRBJ1-5,CSASRVTQPQHF
TRBV7-2,-,TRBJ2-3,CASRGYSPADTQYF
TRBV6-1,-,TRBJ1-5,CASKESGSNQPQHF
TRBV14,-,TRBJ2-3,CANSQGLTGGRNTQYF
TRBV19,-,TRBJ1-2,CASSIVGNGYTF
TRBV4-2,few,TRBJ2-4,CASSQDLAGLSYF
TRBV20-1,many,TRBJ1-1,CSAIEAGVF
TRBV6-2/TRBV6-3,many,TRBJ2-2,CASSRNKGNTGELFF
TRBV3-1,-,TRBJ2-1,CASSRTTGNEQFF